These 22 T cell receptor beta chains came from one sample sequenced in a study of blood T cell repertoires in COVID-19. Sequenced by immunoSEQ multiplex PCR; TCRdb stores in-frame clones only, minus some. Among about 150,000 clones listed, roughly 81% were seen once. Sequencing input: peripheral blood. All receptors derive from a woman aged 55-69 years with COVID-19, enrolled during active disease.

The chain uses TRBV11-2 and TRBJ1-3, with a possible D match to TRBD1 (5 bases). The CDR3 contains 18 residues. V gave up 4 bases and J gave up 0 bases, with 19 bases separating them. The germline gives CDR1 SGHAT, CDR2 FQNNGV. CDR3 coding DNA: TGTGCCAGCAGCTCCGGGGGTGGGAGTAGCTACTCTGGAAACACCATATATTTT. The encoded protein is CASSSGGGSSYSGNTIYF.

The chain couples TRBV18 to TRBJ2-5; D gene ambiguous. V lost 2 bases and J lost 4, with 11 bases in between. Germline V gene data show CDR1 as KGHSH and CDR2 as LQKENI. This CDR3 comprises 14 residues. As DNA, the CDR3 is TGTGCCAGCTCACCAGCCATTTTGGCAGAGACCCAGTACTTC. Translated: CASSPAILAETQYF.

V usage is TRBV20-1 and J usage is TRBJ1-1; D gene ambiguous. CDR3 length equals 11 residues. Per germline, CDR1 DFQATT and CDR2 SNEGSKA (reference sequence). V shed 7 bases and J shed 0 bases, with 6 bases lying between them. CDR3 protein: CSVRLNTEAFF. The CDR3 nucleotides read TGCAGTGTCAGGTTGAACACTGAAGCTTTCTTT.

This clone was counted a few times. The chain recombines TRBV9 with TRBJ2-7; 8 nucleotides match TRBD2. The CDR3 covers 16 residues. CDR1 is SGDLS, CDR2 YYNGEE, per germline. Losses at the gene ends were 2 bases for V and 0 bases for J; bases not matched to a gene: 7. CDR3: CASSVGSGSPSYEQYF. In DNA, the CDR3 is TGTGCCAGCAGCGTGGGAAGCGGGAGCCCCTCCTACGAGCAGTACTTC.

V gene TRBV7-9 combines with J gene TRBJ2-7; 7 nucleotides match TRBD2. The V segment lost 5 bases and the J segment 2 bases; nucleotides outside the gene matches: 15. This CDR3 has 17 amino acids. The V gene's germline CDR1 is SEHNR and CDR2 FQNEAQ (reference sequence). CDR3 in DNA: TGTGCCAGCAGCGATATCCCCTCCGGGGACTATCCCTACGAGCAGTACGTC. It yields the protein CASSDIPSGDYPYEQYV.

As concerns this clone: The sample holds other DNA sequences that translate to the same CDR3. The chain is built from TRBV5-1 and TRBJ2-1, with unresolved D. Trimming removed 0 bases at V and 0 bases at J, with 7 bases between. The CDR3 runs 15 residues. Per the germline V gene, CDR1 is SGHRS and CDR2 is YFSETQ. The CDR3 protein is CASSLGGSSYNEQFF. The CDR3 bases are TGCGCCAGCAGCTTGGGCGGAAGCTCCTACAATGAGCAGTTCTTC.

This chain joins TRBV24-1 and TRBJ2-1; the match to TRBD1 covers 9 bases. This CDR3 contains 17 residues. Unmatched junction bases numbered 13, after V lost 2 bases and J lost 9 bases. The germline CDR1 and CDR2 sequences are KGHDR and SFDVKD. The chain's CDR3 is CATSDSRSGTGWVEQFF. CDR3 bases: TGTGCCACCAGTGATTCCCGATCCGGGACAGGGTGGGTTGAGCAGTTCTTC.

This chain joins TRBV14 and TRBJ1-1, with TRBD1 identical over 9 bases. Germline CDR1 SGHDN, CDR2 FVKESK. Trimming took 1 base from V and 9 from J; bases not matched to a gene: 3. The CDR3 consists of 13 residues. The CDR3 DNA reads as TGTGCCAGCAGCCAAGTCGGGACAGGGAAAGCTTTCTTT. Protein sequence: CASSQVGTGKAFF. Supplemented by reference TRBV14 and TRBJ1-1, the full variable domain reads EAGVTQFPSHSVIEKGQTVTLRCDPISGHDNLYWYRRVMGKEIKFLLHFVKESKQDESGMPNNRFLAERTGGTYSTLKVQPAELEDSGVYFCASSQVGTGKAFFGQGTRLTVV.

This rearrangement joins TRBV6-6 to TRBJ2-1; possible D gene TRBD2, 5 bases. This CDR3 comprises 15 residues. Germline values: CDR1 MNHNY, CDR2 SVGAGI (reference sequence). Trimming removed 0 bases from V and 2 bases from J, with 8 bases in between. The CDR3 sequence is CASSYSGSPYNEQFF. The DNA of the CDR3 is TGTGCCAGCAGTTACTCGGGGAGTCCCTACAATGAGCAGTTCTTC.

The chain is built from TRBV14 and TRBJ1-3, with TRBD1 as a possible D gene (6 bases). Trimming stripped 3 bases from V and 2 bases from J, with 11 bases between. The CDR3 contains 15 residues. The germline CDR1 and CDR2 sequences are SGHDN and FVKESK. CDR3 sequence (DNA): TGTGCCAGCAGCCAGAGATCAGGGGCTGGAAACACCATATATTTT. It is translated as CASSQRSGAGNTIYF.

Only a few counts were recorded for this clone. The CDR3 sequence: CASSLNSGGYGYTF. The DNA of the CDR3 is TGTGCCAGCAGTTTAAATAGTGGCGGATATGGCTACACCTTC. J is TRBJ1-2 and V is TRBV27; D is ambiguous. Deletions cut 2 bases from V and 5 bases from J, with 12 bases between. The CDR3 runs 14 residues. Germline CDR1 reads MNHEY; CDR2 reads SMNVEV (reference sequence).

The chain uses TRBV6-1 and TRBJ2-5; D uncertain. The CDR3 has 14 residues. The germline V and J ends were trimmed by 2 bases and 4 bases, with 11 bases remaining between them. Germline CDR1 and CDR2: MNHNS and SASEGT. This CDR3 reads CASSETMNRETQYF. DNA for the CDR3: TGTGCCAGCAGTGAAACGATGAATAGAGAGACCCAGTACTTC.

The V and J genes are TRBV7-9 and TRBJ1-1; the match to TRBD1 covers 11 bases. Germline values: CDR1 SEHNR, CDR2 FQNEAQ (reference sequence). V lost 3 bases to trimming and J lost 7 bases; unmatched junction nucleotides: 10. This CDR3 spans 16 amino acids. The CDR3 DNA follows: TGTGCCAGCAGCTTTCCCGGGACAGGGGGAAAAGGTGAAGCTTTCTTT. It encodes CASSFPGTGGKGEAFF.

This clone was counted a single time. The V call is TRBV7-9, the J call TRBJ1-5; no firm D call. CDR1 is SEHNR, CDR2 FQNEAQ, per germline (reference sequence). The V end lost 0 bases, the J end lost 2 bases, and 8 bases lay between the germline ends. This CDR3 has 15 residues. As DNA, the CDR3 is TGTGCCAGCAGCTTAGCGTCGACTGGCAATCAGCCCCAGCATTTT. Its translation is CASSLASTGNQPQHF. Complete variable domain (other parts from reference TRBV7-9 and TRBJ1-5): DTGVSQNPRHKITKRGQNVTFRCDPISEHNRLYWYRQTLGQGPEFLTYFQNEAQLEKSRLLSDRFSAERPKGSFSTLEIQRTEQGDSAMYLCASSLASTGNQPQHFGDGTRLSIL.

The genes are TRBV19 and TRBJ2-3; D ambiguous. This CDR3 is 15 amino acids long. From germline, CDR1 is LNHDA and CDR2 SQIVND (reference sequence). The ends were cut back, 3 bases at V and 2 bases at J, with 12 bases in the middle. CDR3 nucleotide sequence: TGTGCCAGTAGTATTAGTCAGGCCTCCACAGATACGCAGTATTTT. Its protein is CASSISQASTDTQYF. Using reference TRBV19 and TRBJ2-3 for the parts outside the CDR3, the full variable domain is DGGITQSPKYLFRKEGQNVTLSCEQNLNHDAMYWYRQDPGQGLRLIYYSQIVNDFQKGDIAEGYSVSREKKESFPLTVTSAQKNPTAFYLCASSISQASTDTQYFGPGTRLTVL.

CDR3 in DNA: TGCGCCAGCAGCTTATTCAGCAGGGAAGGTCATCAGTACTTC. This sequence encodes CASSLFSREGHQYF. The chain links TRBV5-1 to TRBJ2-4; the D gene is possibly TRBD1 (5 bases). Germline-derived CDR1 and CDR2 are SGHRS and YFSETQ. Trimming took 2 bases from V and 12 from J, leaving 18 bases between them. CDR3 length: 14 residues.

The J gene is TRBJ1-1, the V gene TRBV5-4; D not resolved. V lost 4 bases, J lost 3 bases, and 13 bases lay in between. The germline CDR1 and CDR2 sequences are SGHNT and YYREEE (reference sequence). This CDR3 spans 14 amino acids. For the CDR3, the DNA is TGTGCCAGCAGCGTCGGACTGAGTGACACTGAAGCTTTCTTT. Translating gives CASSVGLSDTEAFF.

V usage is TRBV5-4 and J usage is TRBJ2-1; possible D gene TRBD1, 5 bases. V was clipped by 1 base and J by 0 bases, with 11 bases between them. The CDR3 has 16 amino acids. The germline V gene has CDR1 SGHNT and CDR2 YYREEE (reference sequence). The CDR3 loop reads CASSLSPQDSYNEQFF. The DNA for the CDR3 is TGTGCCAGCAGCTTGAGCCCACAGGACTCCTACAATGAGCAGTTCTTC.

V gene TRBV9 combines with J gene TRBJ1-3; D is unclear. Germline-derived CDR1 and CDR2 are SGDLS and YYNGEE. The CDR3 extends over 14 amino acids. V lost 3 bases, J lost 0 bases, and 7 bases lay in between. CDR3 amino acids: CASSGADSGNTIYF. The CDR3 nucleotides read TGTGCCAGCAGCGGGGCAGACTCTGGAAACACCATATATTTT.

This clone was seen once. This rearrangement joins TRBV27 to TRBJ1-6, with 7 nucleotides matching TRBD1. The CDR3 runs to 14 residues. CDR1 is MNHEY and CDR2 is SMNVEV in the germline V gene (reference sequence). The V gene end was trimmed by 5 bases and the J gene end by 10 bases; junction bases not matched to a gene: 8. The CDR3, as DNA: TGTGCCAGCAGTCACGACAGGGTTCGATCACCCCTCCACTTT. This sequence encodes CASSHDRVRSPLHF.

This sequence joins TRBV5-1 and TRBJ1-1; D unresolved. The CDR3 is 14 amino acids. V shed 3 bases and J shed 4 bases, with 13 bases lying between them. Germline loops: CDR1 SGHRS, CDR2 YFSETQ. The CDR3 DNA follows: TGCGCCAGCAGCTCCACGGGAGGGATCACTGAAGCTTTCTTT. Translating gives CASSSTGGITEAFF.

This chain uses TRBV3-1 (or the pseudogene TRBV3-2) with TRBJ1-3, with D perhaps TRBD1 (6 bases). The V gene lost 4 bases and the J gene lost 2 bases, with 15 bases spanning the gap. This CDR3 is 16 amino acids long. From germline, CDR1 is LGHDT and CDR2 YNNKEL (reference sequence). The CDR3 bases are TGTGCCAGCAGCCGCTCGACAGGACCGGCTGGAAACACCATATATTTT. It is translated as CASSRSTGPAGNTIYF.